Listed below are T cell receptor beta chains from one sample, sequenced in a study of identical twins. Each CDR3 protein gets one entry after TCRdb re-called the 5' RACE reads with MiXCR. Of approximately 500,000 distinct CDR3 sequences detected, 24% appear once; the ten largest clones hold about 2.9%. This sample also belongs to another study, concerning T cells expressing NK-cell markers.

The specimen sequenced was CD4+ T cells sorted from blood. The receptors originated from a woman aged 18-35 years in good health. CDR3s include the opening cysteine and the closing phenylalanine or tryptophan. The D gene is left open where the match is weak. Some rows mark clone size as missing; the rest say once, few, many or name a class of expanded clone.

abundance	v_gene	d_gene	j_gene	CDR3aa	CDR3nt
-	TRBV11-1	TRBD2	TRBJ2-5	CASSLSPMLGGLAVLETQYF	TGTGCCAGCAGCTTATCTCCCATGTTGGGGGGACTAGCGGTGTTGGAGACCCAGTACTTC
few	TRBV25-1	-	TRBJ2-3	CATARTDTQYF	TGTGCCACCGCACGCACAGATACGCAGTATTTT
-	TRBV7-9	-	TRBJ2-7	CASSPASGFYEQYF	TGTGCCAGCAGCCCCGCGAGCGGGTTCTACGAGCAGTACTTC
few	TRBV27	TRBD1	TRBJ1-1	CASSSAGQGNTEAFF	TGTGCCAGCAGTTCCGCGGGACAGGGTAACACTGAAGCTTTCTTT
-	TRBV11-2	-	TRBJ2-1	CASSLLLAPNNEQFF	TGTGCCAGCAGCTTATTGCTGGCTCCTAACAATGAGCAGTTCTTC
-	TRBV9	-	TRBJ1-6	CASSVAGVSPLHF	TGTGCCAGCAGCGTCGCTGGGGTTTCACCCCTCCACTTT
few	TRBV10-3	-	TRBJ1-4	CASGKGRGEKLFF	TGTGCCAGTGGAAAGGGGCGCGGTGAAAAACTGTTTTTT
-	TRBV6-5	-	TRBJ2-3	CASSYGTTTDTQYF	TGTGCCAGCAGTTATGGGACAACCACAGATACGCAGTATTTT
-	TRBV7-9	TRBD1	TRBJ1-1	CAGIMGQGNTEAFF	TGTGCCGGTATAATGGGACAGGGGAACACTGAAGCTTTCTTT
-	TRBV20-1	-	TRBJ2-3	CSARGGSPQYF	TGCAGTGCTAGAGGTGGGAGTCCGCAGTATTTT
-	TRBV20-1	-	TRBJ2-1	CSAFPSTGGGEQFF	TGCAGTGCCTTTCCTTCGACAGGTGGGGGTGAGCAGTTCTTC
few	TRBV7-2	-	TRBJ2-7	CASSFPGTALYEQYF	TGTGCCAGCAGCTTCCCCGGGACGGCGCTCTACGAGCAGTACTTC
many	TRBV7-8	-	TRBJ1-4	CASSFPLSEKLFF	TGTGCCAGCAGCTTCCCTTTAAGTGAAAAACTGTTTTTT
few	TRBV10-3	TRBD1	TRBJ1-2	CAIRTGDGGYTF	TGTGCCATCAGGACAGGGGATGGAGGCTACACCTTC
-	TRBV5-1	-	TRBJ2-7	CASSPGWGPSYEQYF	TGCGCCAGCAGCCCGGGGTGGGGACCATCATACGAGCAGTACTTC
-	TRBV20-1	TRBD1	TRBJ2-7	CSARGRGLYEQYF	TGCAGTGCTAGGGGCAGGGGGCTCTACGAGCAGTACTTC
-	TRBV28	TRBD1	TRBJ2-1	CASHNLGPGQGYNEQFF	TGTGCCAGCCATAACCTGGGACCGGGACAGGGGTACAATGAGCAGTTCTTC
-	TRBV20-1	TRBD1	TRBJ1-1	CSASWGQGRAFF	TGCAGTGCTAGTTGGGGACAGGGTAGAGCTTTCTTT
many	TRBV9	-	TRBJ1-1	CASSVTGGTEAFF	TGTGCCAGCAGCGTAACGGGGGGCACTGAAGCTTTCTTT
-	TRBV20-1	-	TRBJ1-6	CSARAGVNSPLHF	TGCAGTGCTAGGGCCGGGGTTAATTCACCCCTCCACTTT
few	TRBV9	-	TRBJ2-3	CASSPGPHTDTQYF	TGTGCCAGCAGCCCGGGCCCCCACACAGATACGCAGTATTTT
few	TRBV20-1	-	TRBJ1-2	CSPVGYGYTF	TGCAGTCCGGTGGGCTATGGCTACACCTTC
few	TRBV7-8	-	TRBJ1-1	CASSLGMVRNTEAFF	TGTGCCAGCAGCTTAGGTATGGTCCGGAACACTGAAGCTTTCTTT
-	TRBV6-2/TRBV6-3	-	TRBJ1-1	CASSYGVGKGRAEAFF	TGTGCCAGCAGTTACGGGGTTGGAAAGGGGCGAGCTGAAGCTTTCTTT
-	TRBV19	-	TRBJ2-6	CASSRHSRSSGANVLTF	TGTGCCAGTAGTCGCCACAGTCGGAGCTCTGGGGCCAACGTCCTGACTTTC
few	TRBV20-1	-	TRBJ2-2	CSARRQATGELFF	TGCAGTGCTAGGAGACAGGCGACCGGGGAGCTGTTTTTT
-	TRBV10-3	-	TRBJ1-1	CAIKQHGKNTEAFF	TGTGCCATTAAACAACACGGTAAAAACACTGAAGCTTTCTTT
-	TRBV27	-	TRBJ2-7	CASSRLTGYEQYF	TGTGCCAGCAGCAGACTAACGGGCTACGAGCAGTACTTC
-	TRBV20-1	-	TRBJ2-1	CSASGHEQFF	TGCAGTGCTAGCGGCCATGAGCAGTTCTTC
-	TRBV10-3	-	TRBJ2-7	CAISVGGLEQYF	TGTGCCATCAGTGTAGGCGGCCTTGAGCAGTACTTC
-	TRBV27	-	TRBJ1-6	CASQDSGVGGSPLHF	TGTGCCAGTCAAGATAGCGGCGTAGGGGGTTCACCCCTCCACTTT
-	TRBV5-1	-	TRBJ1-2	CASGVRAYGYTF	TGCGCCAGCGGCGTCAGGGCCTATGGCTACACCTTC
few	TRBV9	-	TRBJ2-2	CASSVGQIGELFF	TGTGCCAGCAGCGTAGGCCAGATCGGGGAGCTGTTTTTT
-	TRBV12-3/TRBV12-4	-	TRBJ2-5	CASSLSFSGTQYF	TGTGCCAGCAGCTTATCTTTTTCCGGGACCCAGTACTTC
few	TRBV5-1	-	TRBJ2-3	CASSPLSLDADTQYF	TGCGCCAGCAGCCCCCTTAGTCTTGACGCAGATACGCAGTATTTT
few	TRBV3-1	-	TRBJ2-2	CASGLSGARANTGELFF	TGTGCCAGCGGGTTGTCTGGGGCCCGAGCGAACACCGGGGAGCTGTTTTTT
-	TRBV7-6	TRBD1	TRBJ1-1	CASGDRGHTEAFF	TGTGCCAGCGGAGACAGGGGGCACACTGAAGCTTTCTTT
few	TRBV3-1	-	TRBJ2-7	CASSQDKIRGSYEQYF	TGTGCCAGCAGCCAAGATAAGATACGAGGCTCCTACGAGCAGTACTTC
-	TRBV10-2	-	TRBJ1-6	CASSDRQGNSPLHF	TGCGCCAGCAGTGACCGTCAGGGCAATTCACCCCTCCACTTT
-	TRBV5-5	-	TRBJ1-2	CASSLGWDGGAYGYTF	TGTGCCAGCAGCCTTGGTTGGGACGGGGGGGCCTATGGCTACACCTTC
once	TRBV29-1	-	TRBJ2-2	CSVKGVRTRELFF	TGCAGCGTGAAGGGGGTTCGAACCCGGGAGCTGTTTTTT
few	TRBV7-3	-	TRBJ2-3	CASSLPSGQERSSSTDTQYF	TGTGCCAGCAGCCTACCGAGTGGGCAGGAACGAAGCTCTAGCACAGATACGCAGTATTTT
-	TRBV5-1	-	TRBJ2-5	CASSVTPGETQYF	TGCGCCAGCAGCGTAACACCAGGGGAGACCCAGTACTTC
-	TRBV28	-	TRBJ1-5	CATRGGSQPQHF	TGTGCCACCCGGGGAGGGAGTCAGCCCCAGCATTTT